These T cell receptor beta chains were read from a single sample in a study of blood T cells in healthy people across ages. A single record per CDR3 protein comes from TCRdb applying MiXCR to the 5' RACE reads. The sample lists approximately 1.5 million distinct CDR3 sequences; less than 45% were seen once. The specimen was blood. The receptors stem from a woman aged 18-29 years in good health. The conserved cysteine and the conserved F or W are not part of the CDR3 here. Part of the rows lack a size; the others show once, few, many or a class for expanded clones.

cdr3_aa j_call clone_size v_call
ASSQDLSLTDTQY TRBJ2-3 few TRBV4-3
ASSLTPSGRADTQY TRBJ2-3 few TRBV7-2
ASRDGTNEKLF TRBJ1-4 few TRBV27
SAPGTDGYT TRBJ1-2 few TRBV29-1
SVPTAGVYNEQF TRBJ2-1 many TRBV29-1
ATSRDITVNEQF TRBJ2-1 few TRBV15
ASSLETETVGYT TRBJ1-2 few TRBV28
ASSVEFSISTDTQY TRBJ2-3 - TRBV9
ASSPGTGRAEAF TRBJ1-1 - TRBV12-3/TRBV12-4
ASTLEENQPQH TRBJ1-5 - TRBV6-1
AISEGQRATEAF TRBJ1-1 - TRBV10-3
ASSLNSGEIYNEQY - - TRBV11-2
ASSQTSGRGLIRTGELF TRBJ2-2 - TRBV6-2/TRBV6-3
SAAVNPGYEQY TRBJ2-7 - TRBV20-1
SAPRFMADTQY TRBJ2-3 - TRBV20-1
SANLAGGQGTQY TRBJ2-5 - TRBV20-1
SAKKDTQY TRBJ2-3 - TRBV20-1
SVEVGDRQYNEQF TRBJ2-1 - TRBV29-1
ASSSRLAGGLVDTQY TRBJ2-3 - TRBV7-2
ASRHDPATYEQY TRBJ2-7 - TRBV6-6
SATRRLSSYNEQF TRBJ2-1 few TRBV20-1
SAQGGRTDTQY TRBJ2-3 few TRBV20-1
ASSLLLGQGVNEAF TRBJ1-1 - TRBV27
ASSPYLRGHYGYT TRBJ1-2 few TRBV6-5
ASSYDRVRTDTQY TRBJ2-3 - TRBV27
ASSLVWGSTDTQY TRBJ2-3 - TRBV7-2
ASSYSSGGEQY TRBJ2-7 - TRBV6-5
ATGTYGYT TRBJ1-2 many TRBV6-1
ASSEYMGGSETQY TRBJ2-5 few TRBV25-1
ASSLDRAGTQY TRBJ2-5 few TRBV6-6
ASSQRGGGNEQF TRBJ2-1 few TRBV4-3
ASSRRRGYNNEQF TRBJ2-1 - TRBV7-9
ASSDPRQEINYGYT TRBJ1-2 - TRBV6-1
ASSVGATRNTGELF TRBJ2-2 - TRBV9
ASSPTAPTDTQY TRBJ2-3 few TRBV2
SVTPGTQY TRBJ2-3 - TRBV29-1
ASSDRSYNEQF TRBJ2-1 many TRBV4-2
ASSQVLGNYGYT TRBJ1-2 few TRBV4-1
ASNQDRRVGARTNVLT TRBJ2-6 - TRBV12-3/TRBV12-4
SARDNTGGYYNEQF TRBJ2-1 few TRBV20-1
ASSLLGVAGGAGELF TRBJ2-2 - TRBV4-3
SARDRGRATYEQY TRBJ2-7 - TRBV20-1
ASSFYSGQETQY TRBJ2-5 few TRBV5-5
ASSFLGLAEQETQY TRBJ2-5 - TRBV9
ASSLGTRRSGNTIY TRBJ1-3 - TRBV28
ASSLASAQETQY TRBJ2-5 few TRBV7-2
SARDVRSNYNEQF TRBJ2-1 - TRBV20-1
SARDNPYNEQF TRBJ2-1 - TRBV20-1
SASGGVSEQY - few TRBV20-1
ASSLLTSKETQY TRBJ2-5 - TRBV12-3/TRBV12-4
ASSLRLGNEQF TRBJ2-1 many TRBV7-2
SAAERGNTGELF TRBJ2-2 - TRBV20-1
ASSLYSGRENEQF TRBJ2-1 - TRBV7-2
SVERVTEAF TRBJ1-1 few TRBV29-1
ASSPVGLAGTYTGELF TRBJ2-2 - TRBV5-1
ASSVEDRAHEQY TRBJ2-7 few TRBV9
ASSLGIWTEGFIQY TRBJ2-4 - TRBV7-9
ASSYLGDVWSRGTEAF TRBJ1-1 - TRBV6-5